The present entry profiles one T cell receptor beta chain with its context. No antigen is known for it. This specimen comes from a study of CD8+ T cells in alopecia areata. Looking at the study overall: The drug, tofacitinib, lasted 6 to 18 months, followed by 6 months off drug.

Looked up from germline, CDR1 is MNHEY and CDR2 is SVGAGI. There are 14 residues in the CDR3. V trimming: 2 bases; J trimming: 10 bases; junction bases outside the gene matches: 8. Broader study findings: In scalp samples, resident alphabeta T cells of normal skin are also sequenced. In lesional scalp, particularly from alopecia totalis/universalis, clonality was higher than in normal scalp.

Extracted from the samples, RNA was reverse transcribed into cDNA to serve as the sequencing template. Sequenced by immunoSEQ multiplex PCR; TCRdb stores in-frame clones only, minus some. The sample holds over 100,000 clones, around 49% seen once. The sample consisted of CD8+ T cells sorted from blood, taken at week 0. The receptor's source is a human donor with alopecia areata. The genes are TRBV6-5 and TRBJ2-1; 7 bases are shared with TRBD1. DNA for the CDR3: TGTGCCAGCAGTTACGCTGGGACAGAGGGAGAGCAGTTCTTC. This codes for CASSYAGTEGEQFF.